This T cell receptor (beta chain) was retrieved from a study of blood T cell repertoires in COVID-19. Generated by immunoSEQ multiplex PCR, the TCRdb table keeps only in-frame clones and is missing some. The repertoire holds about 170,000 clones, 85% seen once, with about 3.3% in the top ten. The CDR3 consists of 14 residues. Germline trimming cut 3 bases from V and 4 bases from J; bases unmatched to any gene: 5. Germline V gives CDR1 SGDLS, CDR2 YYNGEE. The chain has TRBV9 and TRBJ2-5; TRBD1 matches 8 bases. The sample taken for sequencing was peripheral blood. This clonotype originated in a human donor with acute or convalescent COVID-19. The donor label of this sample is uncertain. As DNA, the CDR3 is TGTGCCAGCAGCGAAACTCAGGGGGCAGAGACCCAGTACTTC. It translates to CASSETQGAETQYF. Filled out from reference TRBV9 and TRBJ2-5, the complete variable domain reads DSGVTQTPKHLITATGQRVTLRCSPRSGDLSVYWYQQSLDQGLQFLIQYYNGEERAKGNILERFSAQQFPDLHSELNLSSLELGDSALYFCASSETQGAETQYFGPGTRLLVL.